The 31 T cell receptor beta chains given below trace back to one sample, sequenced in a study of shared clonotypes between healthy human individuals (dated by TCRdb to 2020 to 2021). For the CD8 naive samples, CD45RO-negative cells were positively selected for CCR7, yielding a CD45RA+CCR7+ population from which TemRA cells were excluded. Library generation was performed with the immunoSEQ multiplex PCR assay. The immuneACCESS repertoire file appears here via TCRdb, limited to in-frame rearrangements. These files lack a portion of the clones; in checked studies, under half of the deficit traces to unresolved V genes, and the cause of the others is not known. This sample has roughly 810,000 clones in its table, and just over 95% of those were observed once. The ten biggest clones cover around 0.21% of the sample. Sample: naive CD8+ T cells sorted from blood. Reading the label with the study, this specimen's cell subset or site is: CD45RA+CCR7+. All receptors come from a man aged 30 to 39 in good health.

The chain joins TRBV29-1 to TRBJ2-1; TRBD2 aligns across 9 bases. The ends lost 1 base at V and 2 bases at J; junction bases unmatched: 6. The length of the CDR3 is 16 residues. The germline CDR1 and CDR2 sequences are SQVTM and ANQGSEA. DNA of the CDR3: TGCAGCGTTGAAGGCCATCCTAGCGGGACCTACAATGAGCAGTTCTTC. This codes for CSVEGHPSGTYNEQFF.

This clone was recorded only once. The chain combines TRBV4-1 with TRBJ2-7; D is ambiguous. The germline V gene has CDR1 MGHRA and CDR2 YSYEKL. The CDR3 is made up of 12 amino acids. Between the trimmed V and J ends, which lost 0 bases and 9 bases, there was a span of 9 bases. The DNA of the CDR3 is TGCGCCAGCAGCCAAGATCTCCGAAGGCAGTACTTC. Its protein product is CASSQDLRRQYF.

This chain links TRBV4-1 with TRBJ2-1, with D possibly being TRBD1 or TRBD2 (5 bases each). The CDR3 spans 18 residues. Trimming cost V 2 bases and J 2 bases, with 19 bases left between them. Germline V gives CDR1 MGHRA, CDR2 YSYEKL. This chain's CDR3 is CASSQSGAVGVAYNEQFF. The CDR3 DNA is TGCGCCAGCAGCCAAAGTGGGGCAGTGGGAGTTGCCTACAATGAGCAGTTCTTC.

About this clone itself: The same CDR3 also results from other DNA sequences found in this sample. The J gene is TRBJ2-1, the V gene TRBV7-9; D uncertain. Germline V CDR1 and CDR2: SEHNR, FQNEAQ (reference sequence). The CDR3 loop spans 12 amino acids. V lost 5 bases to trimming and J lost 4 bases, with 6 bases between them. The CDR3 DNA reads as TGTGCCAGCAGCGCCCCTTACAATGAGCAGTTCTTC. This gives the protein CASSAPYNEQFF.

In DNA, the CDR3 is TGTGCCAGCATTAGCGGGAGTACCTACGAGCAGTACTTC. Encoded protein: CASISGSTYEQYF. V and J are TRBV28 and TRBJ2-7, with TRBD2 matching over 9 bases. The germline V gene encodes CDR1 MDHEN and CDR2 SYDVKM. This CDR3 comprises 13 residues. J was trimmed by 2 bases and V by 7 bases; bases with no gene match: 3. The entire variable domain, with the rest obtained from reference TRBV28 and TRBJ2-7, is as follows: DVKVTQSSRYLVKRTGEKVFLECVQDMDHENMFWYRQDPGLGLRLIYFSYDVKMKEKGDIPEGYSVSREKKERFSLILESASTNQTSMYLCASISGSTYEQYFGPGTRLTVT.

The V call is TRBV13, the J call TRBJ2-1, with 13 bases matching TRBD2. This CDR3 is built from 16 residues. The germline CDR1 and CDR2 sequences are PRHDT and FYEKMQ (reference sequence). V lost 0 bases and J lost 6; bases outside the gene matches: 2. DNA for the CDR3: TGTGCCAGCAGCTTAGGACTAGCGGGAGGGATCAATGAGCAGTTCTTC. Its protein is CASSLGLAGGINEQFF.

V gene TRBV11-2 combines with J gene TRBJ2-1, with TRBD1 matching over 10 bases. The CDR3 is made up of 17 amino acids. J was trimmed by 4 bases and V by 0 bases; bases with no gene match: 6. From germline, CDR1 is SGHAT and CDR2 FQNNGV. The DNA for the CDR3 is TGTGCCAGCAGCTTAGATCAAGGGACAGGGGAATACAATGAGCAGTTCTTC. This encodes CASSLDQGTGEYNEQFF. Drawing the rest from reference TRBV11-2 and TRBJ2-1, the complete variable domain is EAGVAQSPRYKIIEKRQSVAFWCNPISGHATLYWYQQILGQGPKLLIQFQNNGVVDDSQLPKDRFSAERLKGVDSTLKIQPAKLEDSAVYLCASSLDQGTGEYNEQFFGPGTRLTVL.

The rearrangement links TRBV4-1 to TRBJ1-1, with D unresolved. Per the germline V gene, CDR1 is MGHRA and CDR2 is YSYEKL. This CDR3 contains 13 residues. V lost 1 base to trimming and J lost 1 base, with 4 bases between them. The CDR3 loop is CASSQATNTEAFF. The CDR3 DNA sequence: TGCGCCAGCAGCCAAGCAACGAACACTGAAGCTTTCTTT.

Details on this clone: Sequence at one end of the junction differs from germline and may be a read error. This chain links TRBV7-9 with TRBJ2-1; 8 bases are shared with TRBD2. Germline V gives CDR1 SEHNR, CDR2 FQNEAQ (reference sequence). The CDR3 totals 15 residues. The CDR3 DNA reads TGTGCCAACAGCTCTGGAGCGGGAGCTCACAATGAGCAGTTCTTC. Translated, it gives CANSSGAGAHNEQFF.

Here the CDR3 DNA reads TGCGCCAGCAGCCAAGATCTGGGGACTAGCGGCGATGAGCAGTTCTTC. Protein: CASSQDLGTSGDEQFF. J is TRBJ2-1 and V is TRBV4-3, with 11 bases fitting TRBD2. V shed 0 bases, J shed 8 bases, and the junction held 6 bases outside the gene matches. This CDR3 is 16 amino acids long. Germline loops: CDR1 LGHNA, CDR2 YSLEER.

This sequence joins TRBV7-8 and TRBJ2-7, with D hard to call. Germline V gene lookup returns CDR1 SGHVS and CDR2 FQNEAQ. V was cut by 3 bases and J by 1 base, with 7 bases left in between. The CDR3 totals 13 residues. The CDR3 region has the DNA TGTGCCAGCAGCTTGACGGATTCCTACGAGCAGTACTTC. Translating it yields CASSLTDSYEQYF.

The gene calls are TRBV7-8 and TRBJ1-2; 11 bases are shared with TRBD1. The J segment lost 6 bases and the V segment lost 5 bases, leaving 5 bases of the junction unmatched. Germline V gene data show CDR1 as SGHVS and CDR2 as FQNEAQ. This CDR3 has 14 amino acids. As DNA, the CDR3 is TGTGCCAGCAGCCAAGGGACAGGGGGTAATGGCTACACCTTC. Its protein is CASSQGTGGNGYTF.

The CDR3 region has the DNA TGTGCCAGCAGCAAACTAGATAGCAATCAGCCCCAGCATTTT. Its translation is CASSKLDSNQPQHF. This chain uses TRBV27 with TRBJ1-5; D is uncertain. The CDR3 length is 14 residues. Germline CDR1 and CDR2: MNHEY and SMNVEV (reference sequence). Trimming removed 6 bases at V and 0 bases at J, with 9 bases between.

J is TRBJ2-2 and V is TRBV5-6; possible D gene TRBD2, 6 bases. V was shortened by 1 base and J by 2 bases, with 12 bases between the two germline ends. Per the germline V gene, CDR1 is SGHDT and CDR2 is YYEEEE. The CDR3 totals 16 residues. The CDR3 is CASSLSLALNTGELFF. The CDR3 DNA reads TGTGCCAGCAGCTTGAGCCTAGCGCTTAACACCGGGGAGCTGTTTTTT.

The chain couples TRBV28 to TRBJ2-3, with TRBD2 as a possible D gene (5 bases). Between the trimmed V and J ends, which lost 2 bases and 8 bases, there was a span of 14 bases. There are 14 residues in the CDR3. Germline V gives CDR1 MDHEN, CDR2 SYDVKM. DNA for the CDR3: TGTGCCAGCAGTTTACTCTCGGGATGGCGTACGCAGTATTTT. Residues: CASSLLSGWRTQYF.

V is TRBV11-2 and J is TRBJ2-2, with D uncertain. CDR3 length: 13 residues. Germline loops: CDR1 SGHAT, CDR2 FQNNGV. Trimming pared 5 bases from V and 4 bases from J, leaving 8 bases between. The chain's CDR3 is CASSPSFTGELFF. The CDR3 DNA sequence: TGTGCCAGCAGCCCATCGTTCACCGGGGAGCTGTTTTTT.

The chain carries TRBV2 and TRBJ1-2, with TRBD1 matching 10 bases. From germline, CDR1 is SNHLY and CDR2 FYNNEI. CDR3 length: 15 amino acids. The V gene end was trimmed by 8 bases and the J gene end by 8 bases; junction bases not matched to a gene: 14. The CDR3 reads CASGGQGKAPRGYTF. The DNA of the CDR3 is TGTGCCAGCGGGGGACAGGGGAAGGCACCACGAGGCTACACCTTC.

CDR3 in amino acids: CASSPRQANTYEQYF. As DNA, the CDR3 is TGTGCCAGCAGTCCGCGACAGGCTAACACCTACGAGCAGTACTTC. This chain connects TRBV2 to TRBJ2-7; D possibly corresponds to TRBD1 (6 bases). The CDR3 runs to 15 residues. Germline CDR1 and CDR2: SNHLY and FYNNEI. V dropped 5 bases and J dropped 2 bases, with 16 bases sitting between them. The complete variable domain, with remaining parts taken from reference TRBV2 and TRBJ2-7, reads EPEVTQTPSHQVTQMGQEVILRCVPISNHLYFYWYRQILGQKVEFLVSFYNNEISEKSEIFDDQFSVERPDGSNFTLKIRSTKLEDSAMYFCASSPRQANTYEQYFGPGTRLTVT.

The J gene is TRBJ2-1, the V gene TRBV10-2; 11 bases align to TRBD2. The germline gives CDR1 WSHSY, CDR2 SAAADI. The V and J ends lost 0 bases and 8 bases, in that order; junction bases with no gene match: 3. This CDR3 is 15 amino acids long. The chain's CDR3 is CASSESSGRAYEQFF. In DNA, the CDR3 is TGCGCCAGCAGTGAGTCTAGCGGGAGGGCCTATGAGCAGTTCTTC.

The chain carries TRBV19 and TRBJ2-5; D might be TRBD2 (6 bases). CDR3 length: 12 amino acids. Germline CDR1 and CDR2: LNHDA and SQIVND (reference sequence). V gave up 6 bases and J gave up 5 bases, with 10 bases separating them. The CDR3 nucleotides are TGTGCCAGTAGCGGGGGTTTGGAGACCCAGTACTTC. Amino acid sequence: CASSGGLETQYF.

The V gene is TRBV6-5, the J gene TRBJ2-2; D is unresolved. This CDR3 has 15 amino acids. V shed 2 bases and J shed 5 bases, with 12 bases lying between them. Germline assignment: CDR1 MNHEY and CDR2 SVGAGI. Here the CDR3 DNA reads TGTGCCAGCAGTTACGGCCAGAGAATAACCGGGGAGCTGTTTTTT. The encoded protein is CASSYGQRITGELFF.

The chain employs TRBV29-1 and TRBJ2-7; the D gene is possibly TRBD1 (5 bases). CDR3 length: 14 residues. CDR1 is SQVTM, CDR2 ANQGSEA, per germline. Trimming removed 5 bases from V and 2 bases from J, with 16 bases in between. The CDR3 nucleotides read TGCAGCGTTCAGGGTTACGAAAATGCCTACGAGCAGTACTTC. It codes for CSVQGYENAYEQYF.

The sample holds one count of this clone. The chain carries TRBV9 and TRBJ2-7, with D hard to call. Trimming stripped 0 bases from V and 3 bases from J, with 10 bases between. Germline V gene sequence: CDR1 SGDLS, CDR2 YYNGEE. The CDR3 sequence is 14 residues long. CDR3 loop: CASSVGGRVYEQYF. CDR3 bases: TGTGCCAGCAGCGTAGGTGGCAGAGTCTACGAGCAGTACTTC.

This chain uses TRBV7-2 with TRBJ2-7; D may correspond to TRBD1 or TRBD2 (5 bases each). The CDR3 runs to 14 residues. The V end was cut by 5 bases, the J end by 7 bases, with 18 bases between. Germline lookup yields CDR1 SGHTA and CDR2 FQGNSA. DNA for the CDR3: TGTGCCAGCAGCCCCGACGGGGCAGCCGCGGAGCAGTACTTC. It translates to CASSPDGAAAEQYF.

The chain links TRBV30 to TRBJ2-3; TRBD2 aligns across 9 bases. Losses at the gene ends were 1 base for V and 2 bases for J; bases not matched to a gene: 4. Germline V gives CDR1 GTSNPN, CDR2 SVGIG (reference sequence). CDR3 size: 15 residues. The CDR3 DNA reads as TGTGCCTGGAGTGCCGGACTAGCGATCACAGATACGCAGTATTTT. Translating gives CAWSAGLAITDTQYF.

The rearrangement joins TRBV27 to TRBJ1-4, with D possibly matching TRBD1 (6 bases). Trimming cost V 6 bases and J 5 bases, with 10 bases left between them. Germline CDR1 is MNHEY and CDR2 is SMNVEV (reference sequence). CDR3 length equals 13 residues. CDR3 region: CASRLGHNEKLFF. The CDR3 DNA reads TGTGCCAGCAGACTGGGACACAATGAAAAACTGTTTTTT.

The chain uses TRBV7-9 and TRBJ2-7; 12 positions agree with TRBD2. The junction had 6 bases not matched to a gene; V was cut back by 0 bases and J by 3 bases. CDR1 and CDR2 from the germline V gene are SEHNR and FQNEAQ (reference sequence). The CDR3 sequence is 17 residues long. CDR3 sequence reads: CASSLARGLAGLYEQYF. The DNA of the CDR3 is TGTGCCAGCAGCTTAGCGAGGGGACTAGCGGGCCTCTACGAGCAGTACTTC.

This clone showed up just once. The chain is built from TRBV19 and TRBJ2-7; TRBD2 is a possible D gene (6 bases). Germline CDR1 reads LNHDA; CDR2 reads SQIVND (reference sequence). Trimming left V 0 bases short and J 3 bases short, with 9 bases between. CDR3 size: 14 residues. The CDR3 protein is CASSIDGGRYEQYF. DNA for the CDR3: TGTGCCAGTAGTATAGATGGAGGGCGCTACGAGCAGTACTTC.

V and J are TRBV14 and TRBJ1-2; 7 bases agree with TRBD1. V lost 4 bases, J lost 0 bases, and 8 bases stayed unmatched. The CDR3 runs to 16 residues. The germline V gene encodes CDR1 SGHDN and CDR2 FVKESK. The CDR3 reads CASSPYRTGSNYGYTF. The CDR3 region has the DNA TGTGCCAGCAGCCCTTATCGGACAGGATCTAACTATGGCTACACCTTC.

The genes are TRBV6-1 and TRBJ2-2; TRBD2 matches 8 bases. Germline V gene sequence: CDR1 MNHNS, CDR2 SASEGT. This CDR3 has 15 residues. V lost 7 bases to trimming and J lost 3 bases; unmatched junction nucleotides: 7. The CDR3: CASNIPGLDTGELFF. CDR3 bases: TGTGCCAGCAACATACCGGGACTAGACACCGGGGAGCTGTTTTTT.

The chain joins TRBV28 to TRBJ2-1, with TRBD2 matching over 11 bases. With 6 bases clipped from V and 4 bases from J, the junction kept 11 bases outside the gene matches. Germline values: CDR1 MDHEN, CDR2 SYDVKM. CDR3 length: 17 amino acids. The CDR3 DNA reads TGTGCCAGCAGCGACCTAGCGGGAGGTTTACAATACAATGAGCAGTTCTTC. It translates to CASSDLAGGLQYNEQFF.